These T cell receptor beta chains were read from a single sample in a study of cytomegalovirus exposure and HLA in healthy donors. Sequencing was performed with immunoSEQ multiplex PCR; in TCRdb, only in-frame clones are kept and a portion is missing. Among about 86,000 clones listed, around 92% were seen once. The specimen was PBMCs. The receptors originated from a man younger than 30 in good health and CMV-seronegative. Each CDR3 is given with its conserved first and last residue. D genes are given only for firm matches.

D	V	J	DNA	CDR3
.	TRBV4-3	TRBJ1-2	TGCGCCAGCAGCCAAATGGAGCAGGGTAGGGGGGGCTACACCTTC	CASSQMEQGRGGYTF
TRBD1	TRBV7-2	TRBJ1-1	TGTGCCAGCAGCTTAGGGACAGGGTTGAACACTGAAGCTTTCTTT	CASSLGTGLNTEAFF
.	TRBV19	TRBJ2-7	TGTGCCAGTAGTAGGTCCCAGGGCATGTACGAGCAGTACTTC	CASSRSQGMYEQYF
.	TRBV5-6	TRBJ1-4	TGTGCCAGCAGCTTGGGGGCCCCAGGTGTAAAACTGTTTTTT	CASSLGAPGVKLFF
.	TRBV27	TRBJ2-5	TGTGCCAGCACCCCAGGGGCCGGGGAGACCCAGTACTTC	CASTPGAGETQYF
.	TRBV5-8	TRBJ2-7	TGTGCCACCCACCGGGGGCAGGGGGGCTCCTACGAGCAGTACTTC	CATHRGQGGSYEQYF
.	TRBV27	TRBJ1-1	TGTGCCAGCAGGTTTACAGCACAGAACACTGAAGCTTTCTTT	CASRFTAQNTEAFF
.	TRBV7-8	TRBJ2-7	TGTGCCAGCAGCTTAGGAGTCGTCTCCTACGAGCAGTACTTC	CASSLGVVSYEQYF
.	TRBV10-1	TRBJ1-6	TGCGCCAGCAGTGCGCGGGCGGCTAATTCACCCCTCCACTTT	CASSARAANSPLHF
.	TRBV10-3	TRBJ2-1	TGTGCCATCAGTTCCGGGACTGCGCTAATCTTC	CAISSGTALIF
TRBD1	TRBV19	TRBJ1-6	TGTGCCAGTAGTATTCTCCAGGGGGACGGACCACCCCTCCACTTT	CASSILQGDGPPLHF
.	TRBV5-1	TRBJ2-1	TGCGCCAGCAGCTACCAGGTCAACAATGAGCAGTTCTTC	CASSYQVNNEQFF
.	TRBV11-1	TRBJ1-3	TGTGCCAGCAGCCAGTTCACAACTGGAAACACCATATATTTT	CASSQFTTGNTIYF
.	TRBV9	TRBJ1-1	TGTGCCAGCAGTCAGGGGAGGAACACTGAAGCTTTCTTT	CASSQGRNTEAFF
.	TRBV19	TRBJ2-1	TGTGCCAGTAGTACACTGACGGGACTCTCCTACAATGAGCAGTTCTTC	CASSTLTGLSYNEQFF